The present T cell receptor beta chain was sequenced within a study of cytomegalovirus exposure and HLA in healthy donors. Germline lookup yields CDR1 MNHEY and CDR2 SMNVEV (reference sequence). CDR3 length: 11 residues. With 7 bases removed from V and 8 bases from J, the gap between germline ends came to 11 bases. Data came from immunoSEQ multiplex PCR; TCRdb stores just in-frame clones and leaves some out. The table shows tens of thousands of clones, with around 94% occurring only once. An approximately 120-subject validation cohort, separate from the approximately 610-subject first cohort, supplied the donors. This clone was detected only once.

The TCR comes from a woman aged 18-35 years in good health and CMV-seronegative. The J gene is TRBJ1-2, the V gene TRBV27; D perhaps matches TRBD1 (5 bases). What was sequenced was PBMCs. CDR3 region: CASKSGGGYTF. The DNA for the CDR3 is TGTGCCAGCAAATCCGGGGGGGGCTACACCTTC.